A selection of T cell receptor beta chains follows, all from one sample in a study of shared clonotypes between healthy human individuals. The protocol was immunoSEQ multiplex PCR, while the TCRdb copy is restricted to in-frame clones and leaves out a portion. Here the sample spans roughly 1.5 million clones, roughly 98% being singletons. Sequencing was performed on naive CD4+ T cells sorted from blood. Receptors were obtained from a man aged 25 to 40 in good health. The conserved cysteine and the conserved F or W are not part of the CDR3 here. Each record gives: D gene, V gene, CDR3 protein. A D gene is named only where the DNA matches it firmly.

D gene: .
V gene: TRBV10-1
CDR3 protein: ASSEGGQNTGELF

D gene: TRBD1
V gene: TRBV18
CDR3 protein: ASSPRTGTGQETQY

D gene: TRBD2
V gene: TRBV27
CDR3 protein: ASRFGELAGGPTDTQY

D gene: .
V gene: TRBV15
CDR3 protein: ATSRDQRHSTQH

D gene: .
V gene: TRBV21-1
CDR3 protein: ASSKAINRIVYGYT

D gene: .
V gene: TRBV27
CDR3 protein: ASGRVGDQPQH

D gene: .
V gene: TRBV28
CDR3 protein: ASSPPSNQPQH

D gene: TRBD1
V gene: TRBV6-5
CDR3 protein: ASSYSIGTGSDTQY

D gene: .
V gene: TRBV9
CDR3 protein: ASSEGLRGTSGKKLF

D gene: .
V gene: TRBV7-6
CDR3 protein: ASSLRGTYNEQF

D gene: TRBD2
V gene: TRBV7-9
CDR3 protein: ASSRRELHNEQF

D gene: TRBD2
V gene: TRBV28
CDR3 protein: ASSFPTGLAAYEQY

D gene: TRBD1
V gene: TRBV4-3
CDR3 protein: ASSQDLPGTGASGANVLT

D gene: TRBD1
V gene: TRBV7-9
CDR3 protein: ASSLGQATGYT

D gene: .
V gene: TRBV11-3
CDR3 protein: ASSLASNEQF

D gene: TRBD2
V gene: TRBV19
CDR3 protein: ASSWRAGAAEQY

D gene: .
V gene: TRBV28
CDR3 protein: ASSPAGGYNEQF

D gene: .
V gene: TRBV15
CDR3 protein: ATSRARGFGYT

D gene: .
V gene: TRBV9
CDR3 protein: ASSVEGGGWYGYT

D gene: .
V gene: TRBV20-1
CDR3 protein: SARPTETQY

D gene: .
V gene: TRBV29-1
CDR3 protein: SVDRDLNTEAF

D gene: .
V gene: TRBV7-2
CDR3 protein: ASSTGRTSYEQY

D gene: .
V gene: TRBV7-9
CDR3 protein: ASSLGTYTYEQY

D gene: TRBD2
V gene: TRBV5-4
CDR3 protein: ASMGGLGPSAQETQY

D gene: .
V gene: TRBV7-2
CDR3 protein: ASSIENTDTQY

D gene: .
V gene: TRBV10-3
CDR3 protein: ATAGSSYEQY

D gene: .
V gene: TRBV19
CDR3 protein: ASTIIRGTGELF

D gene: .
V gene: TRBV4-2
CDR3 protein: ASSQVRSSETQY

D gene: .
V gene: TRBV5-1
CDR3 protein: ASSPGFHEQY

D gene: TRBD1
V gene: TRBV19
CDR3 protein: ASSRTGAPYGYT

D gene: TRBD1
V gene: TRBV30
CDR3 protein: AWETGGAWNQPQH

D gene: .
V gene: TRBV30
CDR3 protein: AWSRGSGNTIY